The 14 T cell receptor beta chains presented below share a single source sample, sequenced in a study of cytomegalovirus exposure and HLA in healthy donors. The protocol was immunoSEQ multiplex PCR, while the TCRdb copy is restricted to in-frame clones and leaves out a portion. The data show 150,000 to 200,000 clones, with 86% seen just once and about 6% held by the top ten. Material: PBMCs. Receptor source: a woman aged 30 to 39 in good health and CMV-seronegative.

The sample holds one count of this clone. V usage is TRBV5-1 and J usage is TRBJ1-1; TRBD1 aligns across 10 bases. Germline CDR1 reads SGHRS; CDR2 reads YFSETQ. The V segment lost 4 bases and the J segment 6 bases; nucleotides outside the gene matches: 0. The CDR3 contains 12 residues. The CDR3 here is CASSGTGAEAFF. CDR3 nucleotide sequence: TGCGCCAGCAGCGGGACAGGGGCTGAAGCTTTCTTT.

This clone was seen just once. This rearrangement joins TRBV2 to TRBJ1-5; D uncertain. V was cut by 4 bases and J by 0 bases, with 10 bases left in between. From germline, CDR1 is SNHLY and CDR2 FYNNEI. The CDR3 is made up of 15 amino acids. CDR3 sequence: CASSVRRNSNQPQHF. The CDR3 DNA reads as TGTGCCAGCAGTGTTAGGCGGAATAGCAATCAGCCCCAGCATTTT.

The chain employs TRBV27 and TRBJ2-7; tentative D call: TRBD2 (7 bases). V was clipped by 4 bases and J by 4 bases, with 26 bases between them. This CDR3 is built from 18 residues. Germline CDR1 and CDR2: MNHEY and SMNVEV (reference sequence). CDR3 bases: TGTGCCAGCAGTTCCCCGCTAGCGGACAGCCATCAGAGGTACGAGCAGTACTTC. Amino acid sequence: CASSSPLADSHQRYEQYF.

The gene calls are TRBV19 and TRBJ2-4, with a possible D match to TRBD2 (7 bases). Germline values: CDR1 LNHDA, CDR2 SQIVND (reference sequence). There are 20 residues in the CDR3. V dropped 8 bases and J dropped 0 bases, with 29 bases sitting between them. The CDR3 nucleotides are TGTGCCAGTCCCCCGGGGTTAAACAGGGACTATGATATAGCCAAAAACATTCAGTACTTC. This codes for CASPPGLNRDYDIAKNIQYF.

The chain uses TRBV20-1 and TRBJ2-7; possibly TRBD1 or TRBD2 for D (5 bases each). Germline CDR1 DFQATT, CDR2 SNEGSKA (reference sequence). The CDR3 length is 10 residues. V dropped 6 bases and J dropped 9 bases, with 12 bases sitting between them. The CDR3 region is CSAHHGGQYF. The CDR3 DNA reads as TGCAGTGCCCATCATGGGGGGCAGTACTTC.

The gene calls are TRBV10-1 and TRBJ1-1; a possible D gene is TRBD1 (5 bases). CDR3 length equals 13 residues. The germline gives CDR1 WNHNN, CDR2 SYGVQD (reference sequence). Trimming cost V 0 bases and J 11 bases, with 13 bases left between them. Written as DNA, the CDR3 is TGCGCCAGCAGTGAGTCGTGCAGGGTTAAGGCTTTCTTT. Translating it yields CASSESCRVKAFF.

This chain uses TRBV28 with TRBJ1-2, with 9 bases identical to TRBD1. This CDR3 is 15 amino acids long. From germline, CDR1 is MDHEN and CDR2 SYDVKM. J gave up 2 bases and V 5 bases, and 6 bases lay outside the gene matches. For the CDR3, the DNA is TGTGCCAGCAGTCGCGGACAGGGGAGGAACTATGGCTACACCTTC. This codes for CASSRGQGRNYGYTF.

This clone was counted between two and nine times. V and J are TRBV4-1 and TRBJ1-2; D is ambiguous. The CDR3 is 14 residues long. CDR1 and CDR2 (germline): MGHRA, YSYEKL. V lost 1 base to trimming and J lost 0 bases, with 6 bases between them. CDR3 residues: CASSQGRSNYGYTF. As DNA, the CDR3 is TGCGCCAGCAGCCAAGGCCGGTCTAACTATGGCTACACCTTC.

This clone was detected a few times. The chain combines TRBV28 with TRBJ2-7; D may be TRBD1 (5 bases). Germline assignment: CDR1 MDHEN and CDR2 SYDVKM. V was pared by 0 bases and J by 6 bases, with 15 bases between. This CDR3 has 15 amino acids. The DNA for the CDR3 is TGTGCCAGCAGTTTATGGGCAGGGCGTAAATCCGAGCAGTACTTC. Translated, it gives CASSLWAGRKSEQYF.

A single count supports this clone. The chain recombines TRBV20-1 with TRBJ1-1, with D possibly TRBD1 on 5 matching bases. Per germline, CDR1 DFQATT and CDR2 SNEGSKA (reference sequence). The CDR3 is 11 residues long. V was clipped by 2 bases and J by 10 bases, with 11 bases between them. This CDR3 reads CSARLRGGAFF. CDR3 coding DNA: TGCAGTGCTAGATTGCGGGGGGGAGCTTTCTTT.

This chain links TRBV27 with TRBJ1-1; the D gene is possibly TRBD1 (6 bases). This CDR3 is 14 amino acids long. V was pared by 5 bases and J by 7 bases, with 17 bases between. Germline loops: CDR1 MNHEY, CDR2 SMNVEV (reference sequence). The CDR3, as DNA: TGTGCCAGCAGTCCCACCACCGGACAGTTTGAAGCTTTCTTT. This codes for CASSPTTGQFEAFF.

The CDR3 here is CASSAAQGGGDTQYF. The CDR3 DNA is TGCGCCAGCAGCGCGGCACAGGGTGGCGGGGATACGCAGTATTTT. This sequence joins TRBV5-1 and TRBJ2-3; D is possibly TRBD1 (6 bases). V lost 4 bases and J 6 bases, leaving 18 bases between the germline ends. Germline loops: CDR1 SGHRS, CDR2 YFSETQ. The CDR3 contains 15 residues. The whole variable domain, filled in from reference TRBV5-1 and TRBJ2-3, reads KAGVTQTPRYLIKTRGQQVTLSCSPISGHRSVSWYQQTPGQGLQFLFEYFSETQRNKGNFPGRFSGRQFSNSRSEMNVSTLELGDSALYLCASSAAQGGGDTQYFGPGTRLTVL.

In this sample, this clone turned up a few times. This chain uses TRBV28 with TRBJ2-7; perhaps TRBD1 as D (6 bases). CDR1 and CDR2 from the germline V gene are MDHEN and SYDVKM. Trimming left V 3 bases short and J 2 bases short, with 29 bases between. The CDR3 sequence is 20 residues long. The CDR3 DNA reads as TGTGCCAGCAGTTTTTCGGGGCTAAACTCGGGCAGGGGAGCGACCTACGAGCAGTACTTC. Protein sequence: CASSFSGLNSGRGATYEQYF.

The V and J genes are TRBV9 and TRBJ2-7, with D tentatively TRBD1 or TRBD2 (5 bases each). The CDR3 totals 15 residues. Looked up from germline, CDR1 is SGDLS and CDR2 is YYNGEE. The V gene lost 0 bases and the J gene lost 6 bases, with 16 bases spanning the gap. CDR3 nucleotides: TGTGCCAGCAGCGTAGACGAATGGGTGGGGGTCGAGCAGTACTTC. It encodes CASSVDEWVGVEQYF.